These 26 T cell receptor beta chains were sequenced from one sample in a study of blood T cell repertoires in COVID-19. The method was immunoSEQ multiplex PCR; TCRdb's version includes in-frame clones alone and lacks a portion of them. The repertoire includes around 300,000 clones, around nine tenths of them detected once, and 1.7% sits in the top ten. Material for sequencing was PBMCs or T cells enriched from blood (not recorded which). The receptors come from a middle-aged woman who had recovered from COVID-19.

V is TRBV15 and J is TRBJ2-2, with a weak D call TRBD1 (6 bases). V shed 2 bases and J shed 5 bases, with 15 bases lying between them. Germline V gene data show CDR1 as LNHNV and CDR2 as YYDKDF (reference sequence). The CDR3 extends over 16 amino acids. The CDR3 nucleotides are TGTGCCACCAGCAGAACGCAGGGGCAGCGGACCGGGGAGCTGTTTTTT. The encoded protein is CATSRTQGQRTGELFF.

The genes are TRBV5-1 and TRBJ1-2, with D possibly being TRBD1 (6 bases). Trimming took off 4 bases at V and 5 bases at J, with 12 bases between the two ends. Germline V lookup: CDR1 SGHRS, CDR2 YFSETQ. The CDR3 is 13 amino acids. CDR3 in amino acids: CASSQGTQYGYTF. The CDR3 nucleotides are TGCGCCAGCAGCCAAGGGACACAGTATGGCTACACCTTC.

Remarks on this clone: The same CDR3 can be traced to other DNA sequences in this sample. The CDR3 coding sequence is TGTGCCAGCAGCTCCACAGGGGTCTATGGCTACACCTTC. Translating it yields CASSSTGVYGYTF. This chain connects TRBV5-4 to TRBJ1-2; TRBD1 aligns across 7 bases. The junction had 3 bases not matched to a gene; V was cut back by 3 bases and J by 4 bases. CDR1 is SGHNT and CDR2 is YYREEE in the germline V gene (reference sequence). The CDR3 extends over 13 amino acids.

The CDR3 region has the DNA TGTGCCAGCAGCCAAGTATCACAGGGAGGAAACACCATATATTTT. Translation gives CASSQVSQGGNTIYF. This rearrangement joins TRBV3-1 (or the pseudogene TRBV3-2) to TRBJ1-3; TRBD1 is a possible D gene (6 bases). Trimming took off 1 base at V and 4 bases at J, with 11 bases between the two ends. Germline CDR1 is LGHDT and CDR2 is YNNKEL (reference sequence). This CDR3 comprises 15 residues.

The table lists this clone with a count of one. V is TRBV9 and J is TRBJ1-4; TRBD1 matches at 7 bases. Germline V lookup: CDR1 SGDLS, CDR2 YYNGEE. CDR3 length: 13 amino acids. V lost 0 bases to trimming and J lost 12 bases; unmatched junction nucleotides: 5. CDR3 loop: CASSVVMGTELFF. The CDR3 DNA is TGTGCCAGCAGCGTAGTGATGGGGACAGAACTGTTTTTT.

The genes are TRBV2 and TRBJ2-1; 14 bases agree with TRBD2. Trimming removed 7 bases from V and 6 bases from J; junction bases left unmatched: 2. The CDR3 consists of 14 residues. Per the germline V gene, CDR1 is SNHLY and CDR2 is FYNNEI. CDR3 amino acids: CASMGLAGVNEQFF. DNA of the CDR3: TGTGCCAGCATGGGACTAGCGGGGGTCAATGAGCAGTTCTTC. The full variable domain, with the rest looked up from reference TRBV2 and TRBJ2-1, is EPEVTQTPSHQVTQMGQEVILRCVPISNHLYFYWYRQILGQKVEFLVSFYNNEISEKSEIFDDQFSVERPDGSNFTLKIRSTKLEDSAMYFCASMGLAGVNEQFFGPGTRLTVL.

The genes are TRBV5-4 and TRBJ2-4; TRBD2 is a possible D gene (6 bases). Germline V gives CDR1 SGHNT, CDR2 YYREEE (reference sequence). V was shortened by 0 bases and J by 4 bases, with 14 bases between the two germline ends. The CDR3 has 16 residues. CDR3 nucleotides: TGTGCCAGCAGCTTGGGCGGGACCCTTGGAAAAAACATTCAGTACTTC. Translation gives CASSLGGTLGKNIQYF.

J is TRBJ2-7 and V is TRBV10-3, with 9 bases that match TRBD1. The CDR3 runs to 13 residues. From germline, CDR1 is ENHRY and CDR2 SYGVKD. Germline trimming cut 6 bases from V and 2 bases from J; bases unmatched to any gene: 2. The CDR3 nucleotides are TGTGCCATCAGCGGGACAGGGACCTACGAGCAGTACTTC. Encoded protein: CAISGTGTYEQYF.

The CDR3 bases are TGTGCCAGCAGCCAAGTCGTCAGGGCCACCCCCTACCAAGAGACCCAGTACTTC. It translates to CASSQVVRATPYQETQYF. The chain carries TRBV14 and TRBJ2-5, with D possibly TRBD1 on 5 matching bases. Germline V gives CDR1 SGHDN, CDR2 FVKESK. V lost 1 base to trimming and J lost 0 bases, with 18 bases between them. The CDR3 is 18 amino acids.

CDR3 amino acids: CASSSQGELAGVVGELFF. The CDR3, as DNA: TGTGCCAGCAGCTCCCAGGGAGAACTAGCGGGAGTTGTCGGGGAGCTGTTTTTT. The rearrangement uses TRBV7-9 and TRBJ2-2; 11 bases are shared with TRBD2. V shed 4 bases, J shed 7 bases, and the junction held 14 bases outside the gene matches. Per the germline V gene, CDR1 is SEHNR and CDR2 is FQNEAQ (reference sequence). The CDR3 has 18 amino acids.

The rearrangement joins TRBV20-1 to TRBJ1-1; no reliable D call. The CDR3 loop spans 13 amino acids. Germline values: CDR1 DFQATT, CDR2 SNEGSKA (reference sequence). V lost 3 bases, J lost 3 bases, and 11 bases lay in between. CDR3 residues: CSASASTYTEAFF. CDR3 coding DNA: TGCAGTGCTAGTGCGTCTACCTACACTGAAGCTTTCTTT.

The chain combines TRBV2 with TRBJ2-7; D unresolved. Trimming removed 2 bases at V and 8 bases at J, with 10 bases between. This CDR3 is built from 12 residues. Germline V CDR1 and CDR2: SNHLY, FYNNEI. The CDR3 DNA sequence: TGTGCCAGCAGTGAAAATGGGCCGCAGCAGTACTTC. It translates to CASSENGPQQYF.

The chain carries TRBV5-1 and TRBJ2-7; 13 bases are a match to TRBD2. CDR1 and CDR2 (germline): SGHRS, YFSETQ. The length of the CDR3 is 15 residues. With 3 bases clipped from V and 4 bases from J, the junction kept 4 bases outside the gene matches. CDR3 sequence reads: CASSSGTSGKYEQYF. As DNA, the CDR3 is TGCGCCAGCAGCTCTGGGACTAGCGGGAAGTACGAGCAGTACTTC.

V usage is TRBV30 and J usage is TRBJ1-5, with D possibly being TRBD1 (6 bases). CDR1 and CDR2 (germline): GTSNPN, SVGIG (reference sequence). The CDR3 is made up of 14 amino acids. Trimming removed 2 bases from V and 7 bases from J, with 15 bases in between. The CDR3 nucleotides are TGTGCCTGGAGTTTAGACAGGCCCACCCAGCCCCAGCATTTT. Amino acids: CAWSLDRPTQPQHF.

Here the CDR3 reads CAWSVPQIQYF. CDR3 coding DNA: TGTGCCTGGAGTGTACCCCAGATCCAGTACTTC. The chain joins TRBV30 to TRBJ2-5; D uncertain. V was clipped by 0 bases and J by 10 bases, with 9 bases between them. Germline lookup yields CDR1 GTSNPN and CDR2 SVGIG (reference sequence). The CDR3 loop spans 11 amino acids.

CDR3 nucleotide sequence: TGTGCCACCAGCAGAGACAGGGACGAGCAGTACTTC. It encodes CATSRDRDEQYF. The chain recombines TRBV15 with TRBJ2-7, with a possible D match to TRBD1 (5 bases). Germline V gene lookup returns CDR1 LNHNV and CDR2 YYDKDF (reference sequence). The CDR3 runs to 12 residues. Deletions cut 0 bases from V and 5 bases from J, with 5 bases between.

DNA of the CDR3: TGTGCCAGCAGCCCGGAGGGACTAGCGGGGGGCGGGCAGTTCTTC. It is translated as CASSPEGLAGGGQFF. This chain uses TRBV9 with TRBJ2-1; 15 bases are a match to TRBD2. Germline loops: CDR1 SGDLS, CDR2 YYNGEE. Unmatched junction bases numbered 8, after V lost 4 bases and J lost 12 bases. The CDR3 is 15 residues long.

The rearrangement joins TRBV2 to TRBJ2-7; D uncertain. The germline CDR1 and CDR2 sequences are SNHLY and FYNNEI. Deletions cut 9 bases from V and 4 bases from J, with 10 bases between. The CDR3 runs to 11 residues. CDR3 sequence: CASHGQYEQYF. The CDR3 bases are TGTGCCAGTCATGGGCAGTACGAGCAGTACTTC.

CDR3 nucleotide sequence: TGTGCCACCAGACTAGCGGGGGGTCTTAGTGGTCCTGTTTATGAGCAGTACTTC. It encodes CATRLAGGLSGPVYEQYF. The gene calls are TRBV7-9 and TRBJ2-7, with 13 bases aligning to TRBD2. CDR1 and CDR2 (germline): SEHNR, FQNEAQ (reference sequence). The length of the CDR3 is 18 residues. Trimming removed 10 bases from V and 7 bases from J; junction bases left unmatched: 22.

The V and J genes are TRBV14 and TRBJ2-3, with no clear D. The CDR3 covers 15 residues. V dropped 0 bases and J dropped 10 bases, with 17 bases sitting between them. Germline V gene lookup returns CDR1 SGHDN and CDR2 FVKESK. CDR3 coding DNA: TGTGCCAGCAGCCAAGATCCCTCCGACTGGATATCGCAGTATTTT. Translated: CASSQDPSDWISQYF.

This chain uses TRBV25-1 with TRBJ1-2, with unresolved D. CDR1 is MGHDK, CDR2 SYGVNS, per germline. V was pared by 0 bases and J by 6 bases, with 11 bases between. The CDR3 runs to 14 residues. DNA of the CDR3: TGTGCCAGCAGTGAATACAGTCGAGGGAATGGCTACACCTTC. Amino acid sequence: CASSEYSRGNGYTF.

The CDR3 sequence is CASSLDRGGHNEQFF. As DNA, the CDR3 is TGTGCCAGCAGCTTAGATCGGGGAGGCCACAATGAGCAGTTCTTC. The chain links TRBV11-2 to TRBJ2-1; TRBD2 is a possible D gene (6 bases). CDR1 is SGHAT and CDR2 is FQNNGV in the germline V gene. V was pared by 0 bases and J by 5 bases, with 11 bases between. CDR3 length: 15 amino acids.

The CDR3 nucleotides are TGTGCCAGCAGTGGGGGGACCCGGGACACGATGGCTTTCTTT. Protein: CASSGGTRDTMAFF. This chain uses TRBV2 with TRBJ1-1, with D tentatively TRBD1 (6 bases). This CDR3 comprises 14 residues. The V gene's germline CDR1 is SNHLY and CDR2 FYNNEI. Trimming pared 4 bases from V and 11 bases from J, leaving 20 bases between. Drawing the rest from reference TRBV2 and TRBJ1-1, the complete variable domain is EPEVTQTPSHQVTQMGQEVILRCVPISNHLYFYWYRQILGQKVEFLVSFYNNEISEKSEIFDDQFSVERPDGSNFTLKIRSTKLEDSAMYFCASSGGTRDTMAFFGQGTRLTVV.

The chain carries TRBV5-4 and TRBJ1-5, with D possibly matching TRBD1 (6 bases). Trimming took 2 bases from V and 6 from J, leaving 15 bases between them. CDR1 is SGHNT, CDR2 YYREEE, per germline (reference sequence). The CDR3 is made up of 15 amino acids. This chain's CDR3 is CASSLWGGSGQPQHF. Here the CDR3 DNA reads TGTGCCAGCAGCTTATGGGGGGGCAGTGGTCAGCCCCAGCATTTT.

The CDR3 reads CASSTDFGVQYF. The DNA of the CDR3 is TGTGCCAGCAGCACGGACTTTGGGGTGCAGTATTTT. V gene TRBV7-8 combines with J gene TRBJ2-3, with D perhaps TRBD2 (5 bases). Germline values: CDR1 SGHVS, CDR2 FQNEAQ. Trimming pared 5 bases from V and 11 bases from J, leaving 14 bases between. The CDR3 has 12 amino acids. Full variable domain (rest looked up from reference TRBV7-8 and TRBJ2-3): GAGVSQSPRYKVAKRGQDVALRCDPISGHVSLFWYQQALGQGPEFLTYFQNEAQLDKSGLPSDRFFAERPEGSVSTLKIQRTQQEDSAVYLCASSTDFGVQYFGPGTRLTVL.

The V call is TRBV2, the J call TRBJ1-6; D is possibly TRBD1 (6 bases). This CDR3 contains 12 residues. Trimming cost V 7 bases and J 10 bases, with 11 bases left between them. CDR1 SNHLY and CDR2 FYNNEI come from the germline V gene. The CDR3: CASTTGYSPLHF. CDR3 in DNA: TGTGCCAGCACCACAGGGTACTCACCCCTCCACTTT.